What follows describes a single T cell receptor (beta chain). These data belong to a study of blood T cell repertoires in COVID-19. Seattle patients were enrolled while actively infected and followed longitudinally. Original methodology: The assay estimated nucleated cells by amplifying reference gene primers. Assay used: immunoSEQ multiplex PCR; TCRdb lists only in-frame clones, some missing. From that table come the V and J calls and clone size; the DNA was used to work out D and trimming. This table holds about 180,000 clones, under 85% found once. Trimming removed 5 bases at V and 2 bases at J, with 10 bases between. CDR1 and CDR2 from the germline V gene are LNHDA and SQIVND (reference sequence). The CDR3 loop spans 14 amino acids.

Sequenced input: peripheral blood. The receptor was isolated from a woman aged 70-85 years with COVID-19, enrolled during active disease. This chain links TRBV19 with TRBJ1-5; possibly TRBD1 for D (6 bases). CDR3 coding DNA: TGTGCCAGTAGTGGGGCAGGGGGCAATCAGCCCCAGCATTTT. Translated: CASSGAGGNQPQHF.